Included here is one TCR beta chain sequence, with context. Germline CDR1 PRHDT, CDR2 FYEKMQ (reference sequence). The ends were cut back, 3 bases at V and 0 bases at J, with 6 bases in the middle. CDR3 size: 15 residues. The data stem from a study of CD8+ T cells in alopecia areata. RNA was isolated and reverse transcribed to cDNA, the sequencing template. Only in-frame clones appear in the TCRdb table, and some are missing; sequencing was by immunoSEQ multiplex PCR. The repertoire holds under 300,000 clones, 67% seen once, with approximately 1.2% in the top ten. The chain combines TRBV13 with TRBJ2-6; D uncertain. Sequencing was performed on CD4+ T cells sorted from blood, taken at week 0. This sequence originates from a human donor with alopecia areata. Here the CDR3 reads CASSFVGSGANVLTF. Written as DNA, the CDR3 is TGTGCCAGCAGCTTCGTGGGCTCTGGGGCCAACGTCCTGACTTTC.